This T cell receptor beta chain came from a study of blood T cell repertoires in COVID-19. Seattle participants joined during active infection and were tracked over time. This table comes from immunoSEQ multiplex PCR, and its TCRdb copy is limited to in-frame clones, with some not included. The sample includes roughly 200,000 clones, approximately 80% of them seen just once. Sequencing was done on a sample of peripheral blood. The clonotype originates from a woman aged 40 to 50 with COVID-19, enrolled during active disease.

CDR3 in DNA: TGTGCCAGCTCACCCCCAGACAGGGCAACTAATGAAAAACTGTTTTTT. Translation gives CASSPPDRATNEKLFF. The chain links TRBV18 to TRBJ1-4; 7 nucleotides align to TRBD1. The CDR3 covers 16 residues. The V segment lost 3 bases and the J segment 0 bases; nucleotides outside the gene matches: 4. Germline assignment: CDR1 KGHSH and CDR2 LQKENI.